These T cell receptor beta chains were read from a single sample in a study of control samples from healthy donors and cancer patients. Assay used: immunoSEQ multiplex PCR; TCRdb lists only in-frame clones, some missing. The sample has approximately 130,000 clones, around nine tenths seen once. Sequencing was carried out using blood. The receptor set was obtained from a man aged 40-50 years in good health. Each CDR3 is given with its conserved first and last residue. The D gene is left open where the match is weak. Clone size is given for some rows only: seen once, a few or many times, or a class if the clone is expanded.

v_gene: TRBV5-1
j_gene: TRBJ2-5
len: 14
abundance: NA
d_gene: NA
CDR3nt: TGCGCCAGCAGCCCGAGGAGAGGGACAGAGACCCAGTACTTC
CDR3aa: CASSPRRGTETQYF

v_gene: TRBV5-5
j_gene: TRBJ1-3
len: 15
abundance: NA
d_gene: NA
CDR3nt: TGTGCCAGCAGCTTGCGTACAGACTCTGGAAACACCATATATTTT
CDR3aa: CASSLRTDSGNTIYF

v_gene: TRBV12-5
j_gene: TRBJ2-2
len: 14
abundance: NA
d_gene: TRBD1
CDR3nt: TGTGCTAGTGCCTCCGGGACAGTAAGTGGGGAGCTGTTTTTT
CDR3aa: CASASGTVSGELFF

v_gene: TRBV27
j_gene: TRBJ2-7
len: 13
abundance: NA
d_gene: NA
CDR3nt: TGTGCCAGCAGTCGACAGATTTTCTACGAGCAGTACTTC
CDR3aa: CASSRQIFYEQYF

v_gene: TRBV7-2
j_gene: TRBJ2-3
len: 12
abundance: NA
d_gene: NA
CDR3nt: TGTGCCAGCAGCCCATTCACAGATACGCAGTATTTT
CDR3aa: CASSPFTDTQYF

v_gene: TRBV9
j_gene: TRBJ2-5
len: 15
abundance: NA
d_gene: TRBD1
CDR3nt: TGTGCCAGCAGTACACAGGGGTCTCGGCAAGAGACCCAGTACTTC
CDR3aa: CASSTQGSRQETQYF

v_gene: TRBV20-1
j_gene: TRBJ2-1
len: 15
abundance: once
d_gene: TRBD2
CDR3nt: TGCAGTGCTAGTGATCTAGCGGGGGCCTACAATGAGCAGTTCTTC
CDR3aa: CSASDLAGAYNEQFF

v_gene: TRBV30
j_gene: TRBJ2-6
len: 15
abundance: NA
d_gene: NA
CDR3nt: TGTGCCTGGAGTCGGGGGAGGACTGGGGCCAACGTCCTGACTTTC
CDR3aa: CAWSRGRTGANVLTF

v_gene: TRBV5-1
j_gene: TRBJ1-3
len: 15
abundance: NA
d_gene: TRBD1
CDR3nt: TGCGCCAGCAGCTTGGTTCAGGGGGCTGGAAACACCATATATTTT
CDR3aa: CASSLVQGAGNTIYF

v_gene: TRBV11-3
j_gene: TRBJ2-1
len: 15
abundance: few
d_gene: NA
CDR3nt: TGTGCCAGCAGCTCCCGGGGGCCGACCTACAATGAGCAGTTCTTC
CDR3aa: CASSSRGPTYNEQFF

v_gene: TRBV5-1
j_gene: TRBJ1-1
len: 13
abundance: NA
d_gene: NA
CDR3nt: TGCGCCAGCGAGGGGCAGCCGAACACTGAAGCTTTCTTT
CDR3aa: CASEGQPNTEAFF

v_gene: TRBV7-3
j_gene: TRBJ2-3
len: 14
abundance: NA
d_gene: TRBD1
CDR3nt: TGTGCCAGCAGCTACAGGGGTGGCACAGATACGCAGTATTTT
CDR3aa: CASSYRGGTDTQYF

v_gene: TRBV14
j_gene: TRBJ2-4
len: 15
abundance: NA
d_gene: TRBD2
CDR3nt: TGTGCCAGCAGCCCCCTCGGGGCGGGGGAAAACATTCAGTACTTC
CDR3aa: CASSPLGAGENIQYF

v_gene: TRBV25-1
j_gene: TRBJ1-6
len: 16
abundance: NA
d_gene: TRBD1
CDR3nt: TGTGCCAGCAGTGGTTCTGACAGGGACTTCCGTTCACCCCTCCACTTT
CDR3aa: CASSGSDRDFRSPLHF

v_gene: TRBV5-8
j_gene: TRBJ2-6
len: 15
abundance: NA
d_gene: NA
CDR3nt: TGTGCCAGCAGACAAGTAAACTCTGGGGCCAACGTCCTGACTTTC
CDR3aa: CASRQVNSGANVLTF

v_gene: TRBV7-2
j_gene: TRBJ2-7
len: 15
abundance: NA
d_gene: NA
CDR3nt: TGTGCCAGCAGCTTGGCCTCAGGGGGGTCCTACGAGCAGTACTTC
CDR3aa: CASSLASGGSYEQYF

v_gene: TRBV6-1
j_gene: TRBJ2-3
len: 16
abundance: NA
d_gene: TRBD2
CDR3nt: TGTGCCAGCAGTGAGGGACTAGCGGGGGTGACAGATACGCAGTATTTT
CDR3aa: CASSEGLAGVTDTQYF

v_gene: TRBV15
j_gene: TRBJ1-3
len: 16
abundance: NA
d_gene: NA
CDR3nt: TGTGCCACCAGCAGAGATCGTGGCAGGGACGGAAACACCATATATTTT
CDR3aa: CATSRDRGRDGNTIYF

v_gene: TRBV2
j_gene: TRBJ1-6
len: 18
abundance: once
d_gene: NA
CDR3nt: TGTGCCAGCAGTCTTGGGGGGCCCAGGAGCTCCTATAATTCACCCCTCCACTTT
CDR3aa: CASSLGGPRSSYNSPLHF

v_gene: TRBV5-1
j_gene: TRBJ2-2
len: 14
abundance: NA
d_gene: TRBD1
CDR3nt: TGCGCCAGCTCCCGACAGGGGGACACCGGGGAGCTGTTTTTT
CDR3aa: CASSRQGDTGELFF

v_gene: TRBV29-1
j_gene: TRBJ2-1
len: 15
abundance: NA
d_gene: NA
CDR3nt: TGCAGCGTAGAGCAGGGTCGGACGCTTCCTGGGGTGCAGTTCTTC
CDR3aa: CSVEQGRTLPGVQFF

v_gene: TRBV30
j_gene: TRBJ1-5
len: 13
abundance: NA
d_gene: TRBD1
CDR3nt: TGTGCCTCAACAGGGGGCTTAAATCAGCCCCAGCATTTT
CDR3aa: CASTGGLNQPQHF

v_gene: TRBV30
j_gene: TRBJ1-1
len: 14
abundance: NA
d_gene: NA
CDR3nt: TGTGCCTGTACTCTAAGAGGACTAAACACTGAAGCTTTCTTT
CDR3aa: CACTLRGLNTEAFF

v_gene: TRBV20-1
j_gene: TRBJ1-2
len: 11
abundance: NA
d_gene: NA
CDR3nt: TGCAGTGCTAGTCCAGGCTATGGCTACACCTTC
CDR3aa: CSASPGYGYTF